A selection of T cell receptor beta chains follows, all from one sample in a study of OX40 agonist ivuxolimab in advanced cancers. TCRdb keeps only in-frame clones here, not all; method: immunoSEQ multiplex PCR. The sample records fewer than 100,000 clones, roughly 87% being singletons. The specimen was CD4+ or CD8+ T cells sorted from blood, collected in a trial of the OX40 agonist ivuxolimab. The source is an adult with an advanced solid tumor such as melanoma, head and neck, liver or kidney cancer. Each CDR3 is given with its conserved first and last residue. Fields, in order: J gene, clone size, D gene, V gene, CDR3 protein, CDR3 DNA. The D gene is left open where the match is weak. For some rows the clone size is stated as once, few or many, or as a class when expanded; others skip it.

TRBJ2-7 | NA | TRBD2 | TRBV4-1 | CASSHSGRVSSYEQYF | TGCGCCAGCAGCCACAGCGGGAGGGTCAGCTCCTACGAGCAGTACTTC
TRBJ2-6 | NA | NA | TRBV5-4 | CASSFGSSAGANVLTF | TGTGCCAGCAGCTTCGGCAGCTCAGCTGGGGCCAACGTCCTGACTTTC
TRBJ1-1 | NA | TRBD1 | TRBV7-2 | CASSSFRGQIEAFF | TGTGCCAGCAGCTCCTTCAGGGGGCAGATTGAAGCTTTCTTT
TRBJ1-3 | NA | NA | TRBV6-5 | CASSHASAGNTIYF | TGTGCCAGCAGTCACGCCTCGGCCGGAAACACCATATATTTT
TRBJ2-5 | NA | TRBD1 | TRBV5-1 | CASSLGQGSEETQYF | TGCGCCAGCAGCTTGGGACAGGGGTCGGAGGAGACCCAGTACTTC
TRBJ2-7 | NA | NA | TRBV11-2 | CASSLFGFASYEQYF | TGTGCCAGCAGCTTATTCGGGTTTGCCTCCTACGAGCAGTACTTC
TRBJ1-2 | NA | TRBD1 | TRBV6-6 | CASSTQGFGGYTF | TGTGCCAGCAGCACACAGGGGTTCGGTGGCTACACCTTC
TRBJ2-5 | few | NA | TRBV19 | CATSGGFLETQYF | TGTGCCACCTCGGGGGGCTTTTTGGAGACCCAGTACTTC
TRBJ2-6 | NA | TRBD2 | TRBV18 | CASSIGEGANVLTF | TGTGCCAGCTCGATTGGGGAGGGAGCCAACGTCCTGACTTTC
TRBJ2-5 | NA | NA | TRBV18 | CASSLQETQYF | TGTGCCAGCTCACTACAAGAGACCCAGTACTTC
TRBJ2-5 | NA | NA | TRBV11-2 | CASSLDRAQTQYF | TGTGCCAGCAGCTTAGACAGGGCCCAGACCCAGTACTTC
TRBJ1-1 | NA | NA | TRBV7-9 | CASKGVTEAFF | TGTGCCAGCAAGGGGGTAACTGAAGCTTTCTTT
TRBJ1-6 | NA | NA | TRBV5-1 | CASSLARGGDSPLHF | TGCGCCAGCAGCTTGGCGCGGGGCGGAGATTCACCCCTCCACTTT
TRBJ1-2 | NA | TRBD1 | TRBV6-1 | CASTSGTGQYGYTF | TGTGCCAGCACCTCCGGGACAGGGCAATATGGCTACACCTTC
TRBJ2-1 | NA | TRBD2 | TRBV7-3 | CASSPTPWGGSYNEQFF | TGTGCCAGCAGCCCAACCCCCTGGGGGGGTTCCTACAATGAGCAGTTCTTC
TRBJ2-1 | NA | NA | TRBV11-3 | CASSFNQYNEQFF | TGTGCCAGCAGCTTTAACCAATACAATGAGCAGTTCTTC
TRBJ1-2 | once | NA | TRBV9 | CASSPSGRLDYGYTF | TGTGCCAGCAGCCCGTCGGGGCGGCTGGACTATGGCTACACCTTC
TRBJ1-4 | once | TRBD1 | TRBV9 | CASSRGQRLFF | TGTGCCAGCAGCCGGGGACAGAGACTGTTTTTT
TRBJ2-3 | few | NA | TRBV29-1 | CSVEDRGGGGNTQYF | TGCAGCGTTGAAGATCGTGGGGGAGGTGGGAATACGCAGTATTTT
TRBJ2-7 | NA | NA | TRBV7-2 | CASRSGPEEMEQYF | TGTGCCAGCAGATCGGGACCGGAAGAAATGGAGCAGTACTTC
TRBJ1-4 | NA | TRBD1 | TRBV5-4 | CASSASGTGGGKLFF | TGTGCCAGCAGCGCAAGCGGGACAGGGGGCGGAAAACTGTTTTTT
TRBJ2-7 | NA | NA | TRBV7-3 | CASSPTGGSLGEQYF | TGTGCCAGCAGCCCAACTGGGGGGTCTCTAGGCGAGCAGTACTTC
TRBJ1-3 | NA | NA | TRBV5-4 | CASSFTTAGSGNTIYF | TGTGCCAGCAGCTTTACGACAGCGGGCTCTGGAAACACCATATATTTT
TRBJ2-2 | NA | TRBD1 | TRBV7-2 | CASSLGRDRTLYTGELFF | TGTGCCAGCAGCTTGGGACGGGACAGAACTTTGTACACCGGGGAGCTGTTTTTT
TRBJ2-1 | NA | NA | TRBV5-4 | CASSFGGEQFF | TGTGCCAGCAGCTTCGGGGGTGAGCAGTTCTTC
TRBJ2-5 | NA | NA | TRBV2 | CASAGGSGGPWAETQYF | TGTGCCAGCGCCGGAGGGAGTGGGGGGCCTTGGGCGGAGACCCAGTACTTC
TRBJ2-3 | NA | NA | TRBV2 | CASSVRLGGADTQYF | TGTGCCAGCAGTGTTAGACTAGGGGGCGCGGATACGCAGTATTTT
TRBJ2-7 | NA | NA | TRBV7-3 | CASSLRASRDFSYEQYF | TGTGCCAGCAGCTTACGGGCCAGTAGGGACTTCTCCTACGAGCAGTACTTC
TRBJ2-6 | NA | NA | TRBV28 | CASSFTGPRGMANVLTF | TGTGCCAGCAGTTTCACCGGCCCAAGGGGGATGGCCAACGTCCTGACTTTC
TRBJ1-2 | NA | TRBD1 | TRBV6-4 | CASSRDRTNYGYTF | TGTGCCAGCAGCCGGGACAGAACTAACTATGGCTACACCTTC
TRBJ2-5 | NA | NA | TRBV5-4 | CASSLRASQETQYF | TGTGCCAGCAGCTTGAGGGCCAGCCAAGAGACCCAGTACTTC
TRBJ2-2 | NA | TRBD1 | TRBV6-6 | CASRSPGQGGGELFF | TGTGCCAGCAGGTCTCCGGGACAGGGCGGCGGGGAGCTGTTTTTT
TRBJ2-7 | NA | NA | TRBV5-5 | CASSLPTAYEQYF | TGTGCCAGCAGCTTACCGACAGCCTACGAGCAGTACTTC
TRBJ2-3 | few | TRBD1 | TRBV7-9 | CASSPGQGTDTQYF | TGTGCCAGCAGCCCAGGACAGGGGACAGATACGCAGTATTTT
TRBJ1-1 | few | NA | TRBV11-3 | CASSIYGNTEAFF | TGTGCCAGCAGTATATACGGGAACACTGAAGCTTTCTTT
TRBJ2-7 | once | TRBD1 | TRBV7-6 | CASSPEGQGMVQYF | TGTGCCAGCAGCCCCGAGGGACAGGGTATGGTTCAGTACTTC
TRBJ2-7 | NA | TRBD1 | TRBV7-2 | CASSSLGGLMGQYF | TGTGCCAGCAGCTCCCTAGGGGGCCTAATGGGGCAGTACTTC
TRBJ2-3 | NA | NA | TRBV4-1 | CASSQDPNKVGVSTDTQYF | TGCGCCAGCAGCCAAGACCCGAATAAAGTGGGGGTTTCCACAGATACGCAGTATTTT
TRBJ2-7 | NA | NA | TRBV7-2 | CASSLARRGEQYF | TGTGCCAGCAGCCTAGCGCGCCGCGGCGAGCAGTACTTC
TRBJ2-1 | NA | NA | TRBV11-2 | CASSSRGGPSSYNEQFF | TGTGCCAGCAGCTCCAGGGGGGGCCCTAGCTCCTACAATGAGCAGTTCTTC